The present T cell receptor (beta chain) was sequenced within a study of OX40 agonist ivuxolimab in advanced cancers. Study overall: Partial responses, seen in three patients, involved one hepatocellular carcinoma and two cutaneous melanomas.

Profiled with immunoSEQ multiplex PCR; TCRdb holds only in-frame clones, not every one. The sample gives about 83,000 clones, roughly nine tenths of which show up once; 8.4% is in the top ten. The CDR3 runs 14 residues. V lost 1 base to trimming and J lost 6 bases, with 10 bases between them. Germline V gene sequence: CDR1 LNHNV, CDR2 YYDKDF (reference sequence). The genes are TRBV15 and TRBJ1-5; possible D gene TRBD1, 5 bases. The clonotype originates from an adult with an advanced solid tumor such as melanoma, head and neck, liver or kidney cancer. The sample was CD4+ or CD8+ T cells sorted from blood, taken in a trial of the OX40 agonist ivuxolimab. For the CDR3, the DNA is TGTGCCACCAGCAGAGGTCGGGGGAGTCAGCCCCAGCATTTT. Translated: CATSRGRGSQPQHF.